Listed below are T cell receptor beta chains from one sample, sequenced in a study of T cells in localized non-small cell lung cancer. Profiled with immunoSEQ multiplex PCR; TCRdb holds only in-frame clones, not every one. The sample has about 26,000 clones, approximately 84% seen once; the top ten hold 9.5% to 10%. The sample was peripheral blood, taken before any cancer treatment. Receptor source: a man aged 35 to 69 with stage III squamous cell lung carcinoma. The CDR3 runs from the conserved cysteine through the conserved F or W. D genes are given only for firm matches. Rows give clone size only sometimes, using once, few, many, or a class for an expanded clone.

V gene: TRBV2; clone size: few; D gene: TRBD1; CDR3 length: 17; J gene: TRBJ2-4; CDR3 protein: CASTFPGQGRAKNIQYF; CDR3 DNA: TGTGCCAGCACCTTTCCGGGACAGGGACGGGCCAAAAACATTCAGTACTTC
V gene: TRBV30; clone size: NA; D gene: TRBD2; CDR3 length: 15; J gene: TRBJ2-1; CDR3 protein: CAWKVGAGGYNEQFF; CDR3 DNA: TGTGCCTGGAAAGTCGGGGCGGGAGGGTACAATGAGCAGTTCTTC
V gene: TRBV5-1; clone size: NA; D gene: NA; CDR3 length: 12; J gene: TRBJ2-3; CDR3 protein: CASSSVTDTQYF; CDR3 DNA: TGCGCCAGCAGCTCCGTCACAGATACGCAGTATTTT
V gene: TRBV4-1; clone size: NA; D gene: TRBD1; CDR3 length: 15; J gene: TRBJ2-3; CDR3 protein: CASSQVTGAGDTQYF; CDR3 DNA: TGCGCCAGCAGCCAAGTGACAGGGGCGGGTGATACGCAGTATTTT
V gene: TRBV30; clone size: NA; D gene: NA; CDR3 length: 14; J gene: TRBJ2-4; CDR3 protein: CAWSAAGGKNIQYF; CDR3 DNA: TGTGCCTGGAGTGCCGCCGGGGGAAAAAACATTCAGTACTTC
V gene: TRBV19; clone size: NA; D gene: TRBD1; CDR3 length: 17; J gene: TRBJ2-1; CDR3 protein: CASSIGSGTVLYNEQFF; CDR3 DNA: TGTGCCAGTAGCATTGGGTCCGGGACAGTTCTCTACAATGAGCAGTTCTTC
V gene: TRBV11-2; clone size: NA; D gene: TRBD1; CDR3 length: 16; J gene: TRBJ1-2; CDR3 protein: CASSLDAGTGPYGYTF; CDR3 DNA: TGTGCCAGCAGCTTAGATGCCGGGACAGGGCCCTATGGCTACACCTTC
V gene: TRBV7-9; clone size: NA; D gene: NA; CDR3 length: 12; J gene: TRBJ2-7; CDR3 protein: CASNRLGNEQYF; CDR3 DNA: TGTGCCAGCAACCGGCTAGGGAACGAGCAGTACTTC
V gene: TRBV19; clone size: NA; D gene: NA; CDR3 length: 15; J gene: TRBJ1-2; CDR3 protein: CASSIAAGPNYGYTF; CDR3 DNA: TGTGCCAGTAGTATAGCGGCAGGACCTAACTATGGCTACACCTTC
V gene: TRBV14; clone size: NA; D gene: NA; CDR3 length: 13; J gene: TRBJ2-5; CDR3 protein: CASSHYPEQTQYF; CDR3 DNA: TGTGCCAGCAGCCACTATCCGGAGCAGACCCAGTACTTC
V gene: TRBV2; clone size: NA; D gene: NA; CDR3 length: 16; J gene: TRBJ1-5; CDR3 protein: CASSEGGALGNQPQHF; CDR3 DNA: TGTGCCAGCAGTGAGGGGGGGGCGTTAGGCAATCAGCCCCAGCATTTT
V gene: TRBV28; clone size: NA; D gene: NA; CDR3 length: 16; J gene: TRBJ2-2; CDR3 protein: CASSSLPPALTGELFF; CDR3 DNA: TGTGCCAGCAGCTCCCTTCCCCCGGCCCTCACCGGGGAGCTGTTTTTT
V gene: TRBV6-5; clone size: NA; D gene: NA; CDR3 length: 15; J gene: TRBJ1-3; CDR3 protein: CASRATRFSGNTIYF; CDR3 DNA: TGTGCCAGCAGGGCCACAAGATTCTCTGGAAACACCATATATTTT
V gene: TRBV6-1; clone size: once; D gene: TRBD1; CDR3 length: 16; J gene: TRBJ2-5; CDR3 protein: CASSARDRGSQETQYF; CDR3 DNA: TGTGCCAGCAGTGCCCGGGACAGGGGAAGCCAAGAGACCCAGTACTTC
V gene: TRBV5-6; clone size: few; D gene: NA; CDR3 length: 14; J gene: TRBJ2-3; CDR3 protein: CASSMYASTDTQYF; CDR3 DNA: TGTGCCAGCAGTATGTACGCTAGCACAGATACGCAGTATTTT
V gene: TRBV5-1; clone size: NA; D gene: NA; CDR3 length: 14; J gene: TRBJ2-5; CDR3 protein: CASSEQGVEETQYF; CDR3 DNA: TGCGCCAGCAGCGAACAGGGTGTGGAAGAGACCCAGTACTTC
V gene: TRBV5-1; clone size: NA; D gene: TRBD2; CDR3 length: 15; J gene: TRBJ2-1; CDR3 protein: CASSLSSGGYNEQFF; CDR3 DNA: TGCGCCAGCAGCTTATCTAGCGGGGGTTACAATGAGCAGTTCTTC
V gene: TRBV15; clone size: NA; D gene: TRBD1; CDR3 length: 19; J gene: TRBJ2-6; CDR3 protein: CATSRDSGTESSGANVLTF; CDR3 DNA: TGTGCCACCAGCAGGGACTCCGGGACAGAGTCCTCTGGGGCCAACGTCCTGACTTTC
V gene: TRBV11-2; clone size: NA; D gene: NA; CDR3 length: 14; J gene: TRBJ1-2; CDR3 protein: CASSLTQGLDGYTF; CDR3 DNA: TGTGCCAGCAGCTTGACCCAGGGTCTTGATGGCTACACCTTC
V gene: TRBV7-9; clone size: once; D gene: TRBD1; CDR3 length: 15; J gene: TRBJ1-2; CDR3 protein: CASSIQGARSYGYTF; CDR3 DNA: TGTGCCAGCAGCATACAGGGGGCGCGGAGCTATGGCTACACCTTC
V gene: TRBV30; clone size: NA; D gene: NA; CDR3 length: 13; J gene: TRBJ2-2; CDR3 protein: CAWSLGDTGELFF; CDR3 DNA: TGTGCCTGGAGCTTAGGGGACACCGGGGAGCTGTTTTTT
V gene: TRBV6-6; clone size: NA; D gene: NA; CDR3 length: 15; J gene: TRBJ1-5; CDR3 protein: CASARRDYSNQPQHF; CDR3 DNA: TGTGCCAGCGCCCGTCGGGACTATAGCAATCAGCCCCAGCATTTT
V gene: TRBV6-5; clone size: once; D gene: NA; CDR3 length: 15; J gene: TRBJ2-3; CDR3 protein: CASSMSPGLTDTQYF; CDR3 DNA: TGTGCCAGCAGTATGTCTCCCGGCCTCACAGATACGCAGTATTTT
V gene: TRBV12-5; clone size: NA; D gene: TRBD1; CDR3 length: 15; J gene: TRBJ1-1; CDR3 protein: CASGLAGQGWTEAFF; CDR3 DNA: TGTGCTAGTGGTTTGGCCGGACAGGGGTGGACTGAAGCTTTCTTT
V gene: TRBV27; clone size: once; D gene: NA; CDR3 length: 16; J gene: TRBJ2-6; CDR3 protein: CASSLSGGVGANVLTF; CDR3 DNA: TGTGCCAGCAGTTTATCAGGAGGGGTCGGGGCCAACGTCCTGACTTTC
V gene: TRBV4-1; clone size: NA; D gene: TRBD2; CDR3 length: 17; J gene: TRBJ2-1; CDR3 protein: CASSDRTSGRIYNEQFF; CDR3 DNA: TGCGCCAGCAGCGACAGGACTAGCGGGAGAATCTACAATGAGCAGTTCTTC
V gene: TRBV5-5; clone size: NA; D gene: TRBD2; CDR3 length: 14; J gene: TRBJ2-1; CDR3 protein: CASSLGTSGKEQFF; CDR3 DNA: TGTGCCAGCAGCTTGGGGACTAGCGGGAAGGAGCAGTTCTTC
V gene: TRBV11-1; clone size: NA; D gene: NA; CDR3 length: 12; J gene: TRBJ1-3; CDR3 protein: CASSSRRDTIYF; CDR3 DNA: TGTGCCAGCAGCTCTCGCCGGGACACCATATATTTT
V gene: TRBV14; clone size: NA; D gene: NA; CDR3 length: 17; J gene: TRBJ2-3; CDR3 protein: CASSPLVGGKGTDTQYF; CDR3 DNA: TGTGCCAGCAGCCCCCTAGTCGGGGGAAAGGGTACAGATACGCAGTATTTT
V gene: TRBV11-2; clone size: NA; D gene: TRBD2; CDR3 length: 19; J gene: TRBJ2-3; CDR3 protein: CASSLSAGLAGGSTDTQYF; CDR3 DNA: TGTGCCAGCAGCTTATCGGCGGGACTAGCGGGGGGTAGCACAGATACGCAGTATTTT
V gene: TRBV5-8; clone size: NA; D gene: NA; CDR3 length: 15; J gene: TRBJ1-4; CDR3 protein: CASSFQTARSEKLFF; CDR3 DNA: TGTGCCAGCAGCTTTCAAACCGCACGGAGTGAAAAACTGTTTTTT
V gene: TRBV5-1; clone size: few; D gene: NA; CDR3 length: 13; J gene: TRBJ1-1; CDR3 protein: CASSSGGDTEAFF; CDR3 DNA: TGCGCCAGCAGCTCCGGAGGGGACACTGAAGCTTTCTTT
V gene: TRBV6-5; clone size: NA; D gene: TRBD1; CDR3 length: 15; J gene: TRBJ2-5; CDR3 protein: CASSLTGGWRKTQYF; CDR3 DNA: TGTGCCAGCAGTTTGACAGGGGGCTGGAGAAAGACCCAGTACTTC
V gene: TRBV19; clone size: NA; D gene: TRBD1; CDR3 length: 19; J gene: TRBJ2-5; CDR3 protein: CASSIGVGTGEGARETQYF; CDR3 DNA: TGTGCCAGTAGTATAGGGGTCGGGACAGGGGAGGGGGCGAGAGAGACCCAGTACTTC
V gene: TRBV7-9; clone size: NA; D gene: NA; CDR3 length: 12; J gene: TRBJ2-5; CDR3 protein: CASSPEGGTQYF; CDR3 DNA: TGTGCCAGCAGCCCAGAGGGAGGGACCCAGTACTTC
V gene: TRBV7-8; clone size: NA; D gene: TRBD2; CDR3 length: 14; J gene: TRBJ2-1; CDR3 protein: CASSQTSGRGEQFF; CDR3 DNA: TGTGCCAGCAGCCAGACTAGCGGGAGAGGAGAGCAGTTCTTC
V gene: TRBV9; clone size: NA; D gene: NA; CDR3 length: 14; J gene: TRBJ2-3; CDR3 protein: CASSAPPGTDTQYF; CDR3 DNA: TGTGCCAGCAGCGCCCCGCCCGGCACAGATACGCAGTATTTT
V gene: TRBV4-2; clone size: NA; D gene: TRBD2; CDR3 length: 17; J gene: TRBJ2-1; CDR3 protein: CASSQDPGLDSYNEQFF; CDR3 DNA: TGTGCCAGCAGCCAAGATCCAGGACTAGACTCCTACAATGAGCAGTTCTTC
V gene: TRBV14; clone size: NA; D gene: NA; CDR3 length: 13; J gene: TRBJ1-1; CDR3 protein: CASSQDQNTEAFF; CDR3 DNA: TGTGCCAGCAGCCAAGATCAAAACACTGAAGCTTTCTTT
V gene: TRBV11-2; clone size: NA; D gene: TRBD1; CDR3 length: 15; J gene: TRBJ1-2; CDR3 protein: CASNNPSTGGYGYTF; CDR3 DNA: TGTGCCAGCAATAACCCCTCCACAGGGGGCTATGGCTACACCTTC
V gene: TRBV6-5; clone size: NA; D gene: TRBD1; CDR3 length: 15; J gene: TRBJ1-3; CDR3 protein: CASSRDRASGNTIYF; CDR3 DNA: TGTGCCAGCAGTCGGGACAGGGCATCAGGAAACACCATATATTTT
V gene: TRBV28; clone size: NA; D gene: TRBD2; CDR3 length: 16; J gene: TRBJ2-2; CDR3 protein: CASRIRTSGNTGELFF; CDR3 DNA: TGTGCCAGCAGGATAAGGACTAGCGGGAACACCGGGGAGCTGTTTTTT
V gene: TRBV2; clone size: once; D gene: NA; CDR3 length: 14; J gene: TRBJ1-1; CDR3 protein: CASSVAGRNTEAFF; CDR3 DNA: TGTGCCAGCAGTGTTGCAGGGAGGAACACTGAAGCTTTCTTT
V gene: TRBV9; clone size: NA; D gene: NA; CDR3 length: 16; J gene: TRBJ2-3; CDR3 protein: CASSPLAETSTDTQYF; CDR3 DNA: TGTGCCAGCAGCCCCTTAGCGGAGACTAGCACAGATACGCAGTATTTT
V gene: TRBV29-1; clone size: few; D gene: NA; CDR3 length: 14; J gene: TRBJ1-1; CDR3 protein: CSVQGRGGSTEAFF; CDR3 DNA: TGCAGCGTTCAAGGGAGGGGGGGTAGCACTGAAGCTTTCTTT
V gene: TRBV6-1; clone size: once; D gene: NA; CDR3 length: 15; J gene: TRBJ2-2; CDR3 protein: CASSEAEGYTGELFF; CDR3 DNA: TGTGCCAGCAGTGAAGCCGAGGGCTACACCGGGGAGCTGTTTTTT
V gene: TRBV19; clone size: NA; D gene: NA; CDR3 length: 15; J gene: TRBJ2-6; CDR3 protein: CASSGESSGANVLTF; CDR3 DNA: TGTGCCAGTAGTGGGGAAAGCTCTGGGGCCAACGTCCTGACTTTC
V gene: TRBV4-1; clone size: NA; D gene: NA; CDR3 length: 13; J gene: TRBJ1-1; CDR3 protein: CASSQEALIEAFF; CDR3 DNA: TGCGCCAGCAGCCAAGAAGCCCTGATTGAAGCTTTCTTT
V gene: TRBV6-4; clone size: NA; D gene: TRBD2; CDR3 length: 16; J gene: TRBJ2-3; CDR3 protein: CASSDSSGGATDTQYF; CDR3 DNA: TGTGCCAGCAGTGACTCTAGCGGGGGGGCCACAGATACGCAGTATTTT
V gene: TRBV7-9; clone size: NA; D gene: NA; CDR3 length: 16; J gene: TRBJ2-7; CDR3 protein: CASSLGSAAPGYEQYF; CDR3 DNA: TGTGCCAGCAGCTTAGGGTCGGCGGCCCCCGGCTACGAGCAGTACTTC
V gene: TRBV5-1; clone size: NA; D gene: NA; CDR3 length: 14; J gene: TRBJ2-2; CDR3 protein: CASSRGQTTGELFF; CDR3 DNA: TGCGCCAGCAGCCGTGGACAGACCACCGGGGAGCTGTTTTTT
V gene: TRBV28; clone size: NA; D gene: NA; CDR3 length: 14; J gene: TRBJ1-2; CDR3 protein: CASSLRSGIYGYTF; CDR3 DNA: TGTGCCAGCAGTTTACGTTCGGGGATTTATGGCTACACCTTC
V gene: TRBV7-2; clone size: NA; D gene: NA; CDR3 length: 15; J gene: TRBJ1-5; CDR3 protein: CASSWEGYSNQPQHF; CDR3 DNA: TGTGCCAGCAGCTGGGAAGGGTATAGCAATCAGCCCCAGCATTTT
V gene: TRBV9; clone size: NA; D gene: TRBD1; CDR3 length: 15; J gene: TRBJ1-4; CDR3 protein: CASSAGTGWIEKLFF; CDR3 DNA: TGTGCCAGCAGCGCCGGGACAGGGTGGATTGAAAAACTGTTTTTT